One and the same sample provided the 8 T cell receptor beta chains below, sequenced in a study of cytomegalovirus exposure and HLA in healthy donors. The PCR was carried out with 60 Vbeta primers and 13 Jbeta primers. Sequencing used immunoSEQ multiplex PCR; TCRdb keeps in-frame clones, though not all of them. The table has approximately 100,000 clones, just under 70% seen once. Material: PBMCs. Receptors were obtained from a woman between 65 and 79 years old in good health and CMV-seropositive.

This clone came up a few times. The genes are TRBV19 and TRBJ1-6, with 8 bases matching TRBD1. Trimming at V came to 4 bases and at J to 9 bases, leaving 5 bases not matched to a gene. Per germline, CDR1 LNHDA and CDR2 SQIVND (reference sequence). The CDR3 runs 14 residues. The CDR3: CASSTRDRSSPLHF. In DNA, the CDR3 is TGTGCCAGTAGTACCAGGGACAGGTCTTCACCCCTCCACTTT.

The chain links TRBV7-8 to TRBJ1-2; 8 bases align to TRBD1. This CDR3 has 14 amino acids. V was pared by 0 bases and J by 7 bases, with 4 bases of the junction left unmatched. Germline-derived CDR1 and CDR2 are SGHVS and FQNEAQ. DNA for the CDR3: TGTGCCAGCAGCTTAGCGGGACAGGCGTTTGGCTACACCTTC. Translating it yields CASSLAGQAFGYTF.

CDR3 sequence (DNA): TGTGCCAGCAGCGCCGAGGGGGGGTACGAGCAGTACTTC. This gives the protein CASSAEGGYEQYF. The chain employs TRBV9 and TRBJ2-7; D might be TRBD2 (7 bases). The CDR3 loop spans 13 amino acids. Germline values: CDR1 SGDLS, CDR2 YYNGEE. V was trimmed by 3 bases and J by 4 bases, leaving 11 bases between them.

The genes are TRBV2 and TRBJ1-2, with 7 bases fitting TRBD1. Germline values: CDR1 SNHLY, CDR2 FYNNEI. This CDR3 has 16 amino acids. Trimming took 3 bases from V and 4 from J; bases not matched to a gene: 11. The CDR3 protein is CASSEEGQPSGYGYTF. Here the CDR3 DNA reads TGTGCCAGCAGTGAGGAGGGACAGCCCTCGGGCTATGGCTACACCTTC.

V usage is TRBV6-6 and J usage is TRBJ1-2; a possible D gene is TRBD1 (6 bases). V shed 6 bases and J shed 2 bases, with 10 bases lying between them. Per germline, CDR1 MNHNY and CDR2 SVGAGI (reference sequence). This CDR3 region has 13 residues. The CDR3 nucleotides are TGTGCCAGCAGCTTTACAGGGAACTATGGCTACACCTTC. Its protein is CASSFTGNYGYTF.

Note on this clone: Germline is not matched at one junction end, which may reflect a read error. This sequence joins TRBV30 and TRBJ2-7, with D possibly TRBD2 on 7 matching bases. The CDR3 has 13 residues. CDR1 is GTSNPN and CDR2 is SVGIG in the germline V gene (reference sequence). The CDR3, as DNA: TGTGCCTGGAATGTGGGCTCGGGGGGCGAGCAGTCCTTC. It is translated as CAWNVGSGGEQSF.

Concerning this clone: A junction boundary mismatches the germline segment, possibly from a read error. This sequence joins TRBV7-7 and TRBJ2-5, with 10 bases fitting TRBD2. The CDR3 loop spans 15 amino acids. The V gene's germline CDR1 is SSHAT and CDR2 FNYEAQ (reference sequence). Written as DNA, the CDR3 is TGTGCTAGCAGCAGGCAGCGGGGGGGCCGCGAGACCCAGTACTTC. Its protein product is CASSRQRGGRETQYF.

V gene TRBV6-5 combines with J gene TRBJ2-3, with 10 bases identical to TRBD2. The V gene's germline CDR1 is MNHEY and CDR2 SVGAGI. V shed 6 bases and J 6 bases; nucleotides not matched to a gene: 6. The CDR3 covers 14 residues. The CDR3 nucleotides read TGTGCCAGCAGATTAGCGGGGGGCCCCGATACGCAGTATTTT. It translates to CASRLAGGPDTQYF.